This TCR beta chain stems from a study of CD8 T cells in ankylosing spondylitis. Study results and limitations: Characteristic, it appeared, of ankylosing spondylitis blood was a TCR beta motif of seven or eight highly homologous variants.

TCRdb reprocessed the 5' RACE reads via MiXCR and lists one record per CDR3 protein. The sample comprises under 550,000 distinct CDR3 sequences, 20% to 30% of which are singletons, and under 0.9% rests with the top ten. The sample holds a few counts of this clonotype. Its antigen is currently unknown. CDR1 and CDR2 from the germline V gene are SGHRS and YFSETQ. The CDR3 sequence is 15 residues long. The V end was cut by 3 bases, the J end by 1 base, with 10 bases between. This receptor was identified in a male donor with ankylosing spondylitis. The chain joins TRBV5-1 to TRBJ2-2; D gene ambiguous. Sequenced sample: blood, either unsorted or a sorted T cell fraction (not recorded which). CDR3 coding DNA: TGCGCCAGCAGCTATTATAGCTTGAACACCGGGGAGCTGTTTTTT. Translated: CASSYYSLNTGELFF.